This T cell receptor (beta chain) originates from a study of human T cells and chemical hapten exposure. Study background: All through the roughly 24-week study, the scalp of each patient received diphenylcyclopropenone doses weekly.

Germline V gene data show CDR1 as SEHNR and CDR2 as FQNEAQ (reference sequence). V lost 4 bases and J 8 bases, leaving 12 bases between the germline ends. The CDR3 is 14 residues long. The sample's time point: patch test 2, 6 weeks after DPC sensitization. Stated treatment: therapeutic diphenylcyclopropenone sensitization with weekly scalp DPC. Unseparated into fractions, whole blood served as the source from which total RNA was extracted. TCRdb re-called the RACE reads through MiXCR, storing one row per CDR3 protein. Of hundreds of thousands of distinct CDR3 sequences listed, about 6.9% are singletons.

The chain has TRBV7-9 and TRBJ1-6, with a possible D match to TRBD1 (6 bases). This TCR came from a woman between 18 and 30 years old with alopecia areata. Some clones in this sample may be carry-over from other donors' samples. The sequencing here drew on whole blood, taken in connection with sensitization to the hapten diphenylcyclopropenone (DPC). The CDR3 DNA reads as TGTGCCAGCAGCTCCAGGGGCAAGGATTCACCCCTCCACTTT. It is translated as CASSSRGKDSPLHF.